This T cell receptor (beta chain) was identified during a study of T cell repertoires in cytomegalovirus infection. For the study at large: Public signatures in TCR beta pointed to CMV infection and matching HLA type. Study observations and caveats: Dominant in the ex vivo response were TCR beta clonotypes restricted by HLA-C and specific for CMV. Pooled public TCR beta family frequency picked out CMV carriers with the relevant HLA.

Germline V gene lookup returns CDR1 SGHVS and CDR2 FNYEAQ. This CDR3 is built from 16 residues. TCRdb reprocessed the reads with MiXCR, giving one entry per CDR3 protein. There are more than 650,000 distinct CDR3 sequences in the sample; 35% to 45% occur only once, and 2.5% to 3.5% lies in the top ten. About this clonotype: Its antigen remains unidentified. Compared with germline, one end of the junction differs, possibly owing to a read error.

The sequence derives from a human donor in good health (CMV status not recorded). Some clones in this sample may be carry-over from other donors' samples. The gene calls are TRBV7-6 and TRBJ2-5; a possible D gene is TRBD1 (5 bases). Sequencing was done on a sample of PBMCs. CDR3 protein: CASSLGSPVTSGAQSF. CDR3 DNA sequence: TGTGCAAGCAGCTTAGGATCCCCAGTGACAAGTGGGGCCCAGTCCTTC.